Shown below are 19 T cell receptor beta chains from a single sample sequenced in a study of cytomegalovirus exposure and HLA in healthy donors. Use of 60 Vbeta and 13 Jbeta primers characterized the PCR. The table came from immunoSEQ multiplex PCR; TCRdb's copy has only in-frame clones and leaves some out. The table shows around 130,000 clones, with 80% occurring only once. The sample consisted of PBMCs. Receptor source: a man aged 25-45 years in good health and CMV-seronegative.

V usage is TRBV6-1 and J usage is TRBJ2-7; the D gene is possibly TRBD2 (7 bases). V lost 3 bases, J lost 4 bases, and 19 bases lay in between. Germline loops: CDR1 MNHNS, CDR2 SASEGT. The CDR3 runs to 16 residues. The CDR3 region has the DNA TGTGCCAGCAGTGAGTTACGGGGGGCGTACGGATACGAGCAGTACTTC. It encodes CASSELRGAYGYEQYF.

The CDR3 sequence is CASSDRQRRVGFQYEQYF. CDR3 nucleotide sequence: TGTGCCAGCAGTGATAGACAGCGTAGGGTGGGATTCCAATACGAGCAGTACTTC. The gene calls are TRBV28 and TRBJ2-7; D possibly corresponds to TRBD1 (5 bases). This CDR3 spans 18 amino acids. With 5 bases removed from V and 4 bases from J, the gap between germline ends came to 27 bases. Germline loops: CDR1 MDHEN, CDR2 SYDVKM. The full variable domain, its missing parts supplied by reference TRBV28 and TRBJ2-7, is DVKVTQSSRYLVKRTGEKVFLECVQDMDHENMFWYRQDPGLGLRLIYFSYDVKMKEKGDIPEGYSVSREKKERFSLILESASTNQTSMYLCASSDRQRRVGFQYEQYFGPGTRLTVT.

The rearrangement joins TRBV7-9 to TRBJ2-1, with D tentatively TRBD1 (6 bases). The V end was cut by 4 bases, the J end by 8 bases, with 9 bases between. Germline V gene data show CDR1 as SEHNR and CDR2 as FQNEAQ (reference sequence). The CDR3 has 12 amino acids. CDR3 coding DNA: TGTGCCAGCAGCTCAAAGGGGGATGAGCAGTTCTTC. Translated: CASSSKGDEQFF.

This chain links TRBV5-4 with TRBJ2-5; D is unresolved. The CDR3 extends over 14 amino acids. Trimming left V 4 bases short and J 4 bases short, with 14 bases between. Germline loops: CDR1 SGHNT, CDR2 YYREEE (reference sequence). The CDR3 bases are TGTGCCAGCAGCCCGGCCCTCCCGGGAGAGACCCAGTACTTC. This gives the protein CASSPALPGETQYF.

This chain connects TRBV23-1 to TRBJ1-5; 8 nucleotides line up with TRBD1. TRBV23-1 carries the ORF label, with uncertain function. The CDR3 has 21 amino acids. V lost 4 bases to trimming and J lost 2 bases; unmatched junction nucleotides: 22. DNA for the CDR3: TGCGCCAGCAGTCCTGGACAGGGTACAACCCAAGATATATTGCGCAATCAGCCCCAGCATTTT. Amino acids: CASSPGQGTTQDILRNQPQHF.

V usage is TRBV7-9 and J usage is TRBJ1-1, with D maybe TRBD1 (5 bases). Germline V gives CDR1 SEHNR, CDR2 FQNEAQ (reference sequence). The CDR3 extends over 15 amino acids. Trimming pared 5 bases from V and 5 bases from J, leaving 18 bases between. CDR3 nucleotides: TGTGCCAGCAGCCTTTCCGGGGCTGGAGGGACTGAAGCTTTCTTT. This sequence encodes CASSLSGAGGTEAFF.

This clone was counted a few times. The rearrangement links TRBV7-9 to TRBJ2-3; 12 bases match TRBD2. V lost 3 bases to trimming and J lost 4 bases; unmatched junction nucleotides: 8. Looked up from germline, CDR1 is SEHNR and CDR2 is FQNEAQ (reference sequence). There are 17 residues in the CDR3. This CDR3 reads CASSFGTSGGPPDTQYF. Here the CDR3 DNA reads TGTGCCAGCAGCTTCGGCACTAGCGGGGGGCCCCCAGATACGCAGTATTTT.

V gene TRBV6-1 combines with J gene TRBJ1-2; tentative D call: TRBD1 (5 bases). This CDR3 is 15 amino acids long. CDR1 MNHNS and CDR2 SASEGT come from the germline V gene. The V end lost 10 bases, the J end lost 0 bases, and 18 bases lay between the germline ends. In DNA, the CDR3 is TGTGCCACCCCTGCGGGACGTTTAGCTAACTATGGCTACACCTTC. This codes for CATPAGRLANYGYTF.

The rearrangement uses TRBV28 and TRBJ2-5, with 8 bases matching TRBD1. The germline CDR1 and CDR2 sequences are MDHEN and SYDVKM. The CDR3 is 14 amino acids. Trimming cost V 6 bases and J 5 bases; bases outside gene matches: 8. The CDR3 nucleotides read TGTGCCAGCAGCGGGACAGGACGAGGGGAGACCCAGTACTTC. This codes for CASSGTGRGETQYF.

This rearrangement joins TRBV27 to TRBJ1-2, with TRBD1 matching 7 bases. V lost 8 bases and J lost 4; bases outside the gene matches: 1. Per germline, CDR1 MNHEY and CDR2 SMNVEV (reference sequence). CDR3 size: 11 residues. CDR3 sequence: CASGTVYGYTF. The CDR3 DNA follows: TGTGCCAGCGGGACAGTCTATGGCTACACCTTC.

Worth noting for this clone: The same CDR3 is also encoded by other DNA sequences in this sample. V and J are TRBV28 and TRBJ1-2; 7 nucleotides match TRBD1. Germline-derived CDR1 and CDR2 are MDHEN and SYDVKM. Unmatched junction bases numbered 3, after V lost 6 bases and J lost 5 bases. The CDR3 spans 12 residues. The CDR3 DNA reads as TGTGCCAGCAGCTTCAGGGGGTATGGCTACACCTTC. Encoded protein: CASSFRGYGYTF.

The V and J genes are TRBV5-6 and TRBJ1-2; D is undetermined. Germline CDR1 reads SGHDT; CDR2 reads YYEEEE. V lost 6 bases, J lost 4 bases, and 13 bases lay in between. The CDR3 loop spans 13 amino acids. CDR3 protein: CASTASTRYGYTF. The CDR3 coding sequence is TGTGCCAGCACCGCCTCGACACGCTATGGCTACACCTTC.

V is TRBV2 and J is TRBJ2-1; possible D gene TRBD2, 6 bases. The CDR3 has 11 amino acids. Germline CDR1 SNHLY, CDR2 FYNNEI. V lost 8 bases and J lost 14, with 16 bases in between. The CDR3 loop is CASGELGTEFF. In nucleotides, the CDR3 is TGTGCCAGCGGGGAACTCGGGACTGAGTTCTTC.

This rearrangement joins TRBV2 to TRBJ2-1, with 9 bases that match TRBD2. The CDR3 is 15 residues long. Trimming removed 4 bases from V and 4 bases from J; junction bases left unmatched: 5. Germline V gene sequence: CDR1 SNHLY, CDR2 FYNNEI. CDR3 nucleotide sequence: TGTGCCAGCAGTGGAATCACTAGCGGGTACAATGAGCAGTTCTTC. Translated: CASSGITSGYNEQFF.

The rearrangement links TRBV29-1 to TRBJ2-1, with 8 bases that match TRBD1. CDR1 and CDR2 (germline): SQVTM, ANQGSEA. The length of the CDR3 is 12 residues. The trim removed 5 bases at V and 13 bases at J, leaving 10 bases unmatched. The CDR3 loop reads CSVSGTGNAQFF. CDR3 sequence (DNA): TGCAGCGTTTCAGGGACAGGTAATGCACAGTTCTTC.

This chain uses TRBV4-3 with TRBJ2-3; 13 positions agree with TRBD2. CDR3 size: 16 residues. CDR1 is LGHNA and CDR2 is YSLEER in the germline V gene. Losses at the gene ends were 2 bases for V and 3 bases for J; bases not matched to a gene: 2. The CDR3 loop reads CASSQILAGGTDTQYF. The CDR3 DNA sequence: TGCGCCAGCAGCCAAATACTAGCGGGGGGGACAGATACGCAGTATTTT.

Concerning this clone: An end of the junction differs from the germline gene, which may be a read error. The chain links TRBV7-8 to TRBJ2-5; TRBD1 matches at 10 bases. Germline V lookup: CDR1 SGHVS, CDR2 FQNEAQ. The CDR3 totals 16 residues. The CDR3 DNA reads TGTGCCGGCAGCTTATTTCGGACAGGGGGTGGAGAGACCCAGTACTTC. It yields the protein CAGSLFRTGGGETQYF.

J is TRBJ2-6 and V is TRBV5-1; TRBD1 matches at 12 bases. Trimming cost V 4 bases and J 4 bases; bases outside gene matches: 9. Looked up from germline, CDR1 is SGHRS and CDR2 is YFSETQ. The CDR3 extends over 18 amino acids. This chain's CDR3 is CASSRGGQGASGANVLTF. The CDR3 coding sequence is TGCGCCAGCAGCCGGGGGGGACAGGGGGCCTCGGGGGCCAACGTCCTGACTTTC. The whole variable domain, remainder taken from reference TRBV5-1 and TRBJ2-6, is KAGVTQTPRYLIKTRGQQVTLSCSPISGHRSVSWYQQTPGQGLQFLFEYFSETQRNKGNFPGRFSGRQFSNSRSEMNVSTLELGDSALYLCASSRGGQGASGANVLTFGAGSRLTVL.

This clone was seen only once. The chain uses TRBV6-1 and TRBJ2-7, with TRBD1 as a possible D gene (6 bases). In germline, CDR1 is MNHNS, CDR2 SASEGT. Trimming took off 6 bases at V and 1 base at J, with 16 bases between the two ends. The CDR3 has 15 amino acids. This CDR3 is CASRDSGEGSYEQYF. The CDR3 region has the DNA TGTGCCAGCAGGGACTCAGGGGAAGGGTCCTACGAGCAGTACTTC.